These 8 T cell receptor beta chains came from one sample sequenced in a study of Graves' ophthalmopathy and Graves' hyperthyroidism. The sequenced template was RNA, covering the TCR beta CDR3 region. An initial RT-PCR round employing HTBI primers preceded a second-round multiplex PCR. One entry per CDR3 protein results from TCRdb running MiXCR on the multiplex PCR reads. The sample carries about 410,000 distinct CDR3 sequences, about 16% recorded once. The specimen was peripheral blood. Receptor source: a young woman with Graves' ophthalmopathy.

This chain uses TRBV7-9 with TRBJ2-7, with D uncertain. The CDR3 spans 14 residues. Trimming took 4 bases from V and 5 from J, leaving 15 bases between them. The germline CDR1 and CDR2 sequences are SEHNR and FQNEAQ (reference sequence). The chain's CDR3 is CASSSPWGIDEQYF. CDR3 in DNA: TGTGCCAGCAGCTCCCCGTGGGGAATCGACGAGCAGTACTTC.

This clonotype was observed at least ten times. CDR3 in amino acids: CASSQVAESSYNSPLHF. CDR3 sequence (DNA): TGCGCCAGCAGCCAAGTGGCGGAAAGCTCCTATAATTCACCCCTCCACTTT. The chain combines TRBV4-1 with TRBJ1-6; D gene ambiguous. Trimming removed 1 base at V and 0 bases at J, with 10 bases between. Germline V lookup: CDR1 MGHRA, CDR2 YSYEKL. The length of the CDR3 is 17 residues.

This clonotype was recorded at least ten times. CDR3 DNA sequence: TGTGCCAGCAATCCGTCAGGGGGTAATTCACCCCTCCACTTT. Its translation is CASNPSGGNSPLHF. The J gene is TRBJ1-6, the V gene TRBV12-3 or TRBV12-4; TRBD1 matches 7 bases. Unmatched junction bases numbered 6, after V lost 7 bases and J lost 6 bases. This CDR3 spans 14 amino acids.

This clonotype appeared many times. The genes are TRBV4-1 and TRBJ2-2; the match to TRBD2 covers 11 bases. Germline CDR1 reads MGHRA; CDR2 reads YSYEKL. The V and J ends lost 0 bases and 5 bases, in that order; junction bases with no gene match: 11. The CDR3 consists of 19 residues. The CDR3 loop is CASSQDPRATSGETGELFF. Written as DNA, the CDR3 is TGCGCCAGCAGCCAAGATCCTCGCGCGACTAGCGGGGAGACCGGGGAGCTGTTTTTT.

This clonotype was counted a few times. The chain is built from TRBV6-2 or TRBV6-3 and TRBJ2-2, with a possible D match to TRBD2 (6 bases). CDR3 length: 18 residues. The germline V gene encodes CDR1 MNHEY and CDR2 SVGEGT. The V and J ends lost 2 bases and 3 bases respectively, with 19 bases between them. CDR3 protein: CASSYNVAALLHTGELFF. CDR3 bases: TGTGCCAGCAGTTACAACGTAGCGGCCCTACTACACACCGGGGAGCTGTTTTTT.

This clonotype was counted ten times or more. The chain joins TRBV6-2 or TRBV6-3 to TRBJ2-4; D is perhaps TRBD1 or TRBD2 (5 bases each). This CDR3 contains 17 residues. Germline V gene sequence: CDR1 MNHEY, CDR2 SVGEGT. The V gene lost 4 bases and the J gene lost 7 bases, with 23 bases spanning the gap. CDR3 sequence (DNA): TGTGCCAGCAGTTCGGCATCTTTCTCGGGGCTGAGTAACATTCAGTACTTC. This encodes CASSSASFSGLSNIQYF.

This clonotype was counted ten times or more. The chain employs TRBV20-1 and TRBJ2-5, with 14 bases fitting TRBD2. The J segment lost 2 bases and the V segment lost 0 bases, leaving 11 bases of the junction unmatched. The CDR3 length is 19 residues. The germline V gene has CDR1 DFQATT and CDR2 SNEGSKA (reference sequence). CDR3 coding DNA: TGCAGTGCTAGAGATCCGACTAGCGGGAGGGCGTGGAATCAAGAGACCCAGTACTTC. This codes for CSARDPTSGRAWNQETQYF.

The J gene is TRBJ1-5, the V gene TRBV6-1; 9 bases agree with TRBD1. After removal of 4 bases from V and 2 bases from J, the junction contained 9 bases not matched to a gene. This CDR3 has 17 residues. CDR1 and CDR2 (germline): MNHNS, SASEGT. The CDR3 reads CASSGLSGTGRNQPQHF. CDR3 DNA: TGTGCCAGCAGTGGGTTGTCCGGGACAGGGCGCAATCAGCCCCAGCATTTT.